Each of the 29 T cell receptor beta chains below was sequenced from the same sample in a study of T cell repertoires in cytomegalovirus infection. These receptors have no known antigen. From the reads, TCRdb called clonotypes with MiXCR, one entry per CDR3 protein. Of about 900,000 distinct CDR3 sequences listed, about a third are singletons. Sequences were derived from cultured CD8+ T cells from PBMCs, sampled from culture after CMV antigen stimulation. All receptors come from a human donor in good health (CMV status not recorded). Some clones in this sample may be carry-over from other donors' samples.

This clonotype was seen a handful of times. This sequence joins TRBV7-8 and TRBJ2-5, with D perhaps matching TRBD1 (6 bases). CDR3 length: 14 amino acids. V was cut by 5 bases and J by 0 bases, with 10 bases left in between. The germline CDR1 and CDR2 sequences are SGHVS and FQNEAQ. CDR3 sequence reads: CASSDRQDQETQYF. The CDR3 nucleotides read TGTGCCAGCAGCGACCGACAGGACCAAGAGACCCAGTACTTC.

The rearrangement joins TRBV20-1 to TRBJ2-3; 11 bases map to TRBD2. The germline V gene has CDR1 DFQATT and CDR2 SNEGSKA (reference sequence). This CDR3 region has 13 residues. Germline trimming cut 5 bases from V and 3 bases from J; bases unmatched to any gene: 1. The CDR3 DNA follows: TGCAGTGCTCCTAGCGGGGGGACAGATACGCAGTATTTT. It specifies CSAPSGGTDTQYF.

The rearrangement joins TRBV6-8 to TRBJ1-2, with D unclear. Germline V gene lookup returns CDR1 MNHGY and CDR2 SAAAGT. This CDR3 has 14 amino acids. With 0 bases removed from V and 8 bases from J, the gap between germline ends came to 13 bases. CDR3 amino acids: CASSYSLTDTGYTF. The CDR3 bases are TGTGCCAGCAGTTACTCCCTCACGGATACCGGCTACACCTTC.

In this sample, this clonotype turned up a few times. V and J are TRBV7-9 and TRBJ1-2; TRBD1 matches at 7 bases. The CDR3 extends over 15 amino acids. The V gene's germline CDR1 is SEHNR and CDR2 FQNEAQ (reference sequence). The ends lost 5 bases at V and 4 bases at J; junction bases unmatched: 10. This chain's CDR3 is CASSHGGGRAYGYTF. CDR3 in DNA: TGTGCCAGCAGCCACGGAGGGGGCAGAGCCTATGGCTACACCTTC.

The V call is TRBV27, the J call TRBJ1-5; D is undetermined. The CDR3 extends over 12 amino acids. V shed 5 bases and J shed 6 bases, with 8 bases lying between them. From germline, CDR1 is MNHEY and CDR2 SMNVEV (reference sequence). The CDR3 DNA is TGTGCCAGCAGTCGCATTGGTCAGCCCCAGCATTTT. Residues: CASSRIGQPQHF.

The chain links TRBV6-1 to TRBJ2-2, with D maybe TRBD2 (5 bases). This CDR3 comprises 16 residues. V was cut by 5 bases and J by 1 base, with 14 bases left in between. Germline values: CDR1 MNHNS, CDR2 SASEGT. DNA for the CDR3: TGTGCCAGCAGTTACCCCTTTCGGGGGAACACCGGGGAGCTGTTTTTT. This gives the protein CASSYPFRGNTGELFF.

This clonotype occurred once. The rearrangement uses TRBV15 and TRBJ2-2; D possibly corresponds to TRBD2 (6 bases). Germline V lookup: CDR1 LNHNV, CDR2 YYDKDF (reference sequence). Trimming took off 0 bases at V and 3 bases at J, with 14 bases between the two ends. This CDR3 region has 17 residues. The CDR3 DNA sequence: TGTGCCACCAGCAGAGATACGGGGGTTCTGGACACCGGGGAGCTGTTTTTT. It yields the protein CATSRDTGVLDTGELFF.

In this sample, this clonotype turned up a few times. The gene calls are TRBV7-9 and TRBJ2-5, with D unresolved. V was clipped by 4 bases and J by 2 bases, with 11 bases between them. Germline assignment: CDR1 SEHNR and CDR2 FQNEAQ (reference sequence). This CDR3 contains 14 residues. CDR3 loop: CASSYIAQQETQYF. As DNA, the CDR3 is TGTGCCAGCAGCTACATCGCCCAGCAAGAGACCCAGTACTTC. The entire variable domain, with the rest obtained from reference TRBV7-9 and TRBJ2-5, is as follows: DTGVSQNPRHKITKRGQNVTFRCDPISEHNRLYWYRQTLGQGPEFLTYFQNEAQLEKSRLLSDRFSAERPKGSFSTLEIQRTEQGDSAMYLCASSYIAQQETQYFGPGTRLLVL.

The sample holds one count of this clonotype. V gene TRBV24-1 combines with J gene TRBJ2-1; TRBD1 agrees at 8 bases. This CDR3 has 15 residues. Germline values: CDR1 KGHDR, CDR2 SFDVKD. V was clipped by 4 bases and J by 2 bases; unmatched bases: 3. The CDR3, as DNA: TGTGCCACCAGTGACAGGGGGCGACCCTACAATGAGCAGTTCTTC. It is translated as CATSDRGRPYNEQFF.

The chain recombines TRBV5-8 with TRBJ2-7, with TRBD1 matching over 7 bases. Germline V gives CDR1 SGHTS, CDR2 YDEGEE. With 7 bases clipped from V and 0 bases from J, the junction kept 10 bases outside the gene matches. This CDR3 is 15 amino acids long. The CDR3 sequence: CASLNRDSNSYEQYF. In DNA form, the CDR3 reads TGTGCCAGCTTGAACCGGGACAGTAACTCCTACGAGCAGTACTTC. Full variable domain (remainder filled in from reference TRBV5-8 and TRBJ2-7): EAGVTQSPTHLIKTRGQQATLRCSPISGHTSVYWYQQALGLGLQFLLWYDEGEERNRGNFPPRFSGRQFPNYSSELNVNALELEDSALYLCASLNRDSNSYEQYFGPGTRLTVT.

The chain employs TRBV4-1 and TRBJ1-5; unclear D gene. V lost 0 bases and J lost 1, with 7 bases in between. The CDR3 is made up of 15 amino acids. Per the germline V gene, CDR1 is MGHRA and CDR2 is YSYEKL. The CDR3 loop is CASSQDRRSNQPQHF. CDR3 bases: TGCGCCAGCAGCCAAGATCGGCGGAGCAATCAGCCCCAGCATTTT.

This rearrangement joins TRBV27 to TRBJ1-5; a weak D match, TRBD1 (6 bases). Germline V lookup: CDR1 MNHEY, CDR2 SMNVEV (reference sequence). The length of the CDR3 is 16 residues. Trimming took off 3 bases at V and 3 bases at J, with 15 bases between the two ends. Here the CDR3 reads CASSFRGASLNQPQHF. The CDR3 bases are TGTGCCAGCAGTTTTCGGGGGGCTAGCCTCAATCAGCCCCAGCATTTT.

This clonotype has more than one count but fewer than ten. The J gene is TRBJ2-1, the V gene TRBV7-9; D call uncertain. Germline lookup yields CDR1 SEHNR and CDR2 FQNEAQ (reference sequence). This CDR3 is built from 12 residues. V was clipped by 5 bases and J by 7 bases, with 9 bases between them. The CDR3, as DNA: TGTGCCAGCAGCCATCATGAGAATGAGCAGTTCTTC. This sequence encodes CASSHHENEQFF.

Ten or more counts support this clonotype. The chain links TRBV6-2 or TRBV6-3 to TRBJ1-1, with D possibly TRBD1 on 6 matching bases. The CDR3 spans 14 residues. Germline values: CDR1 MNHEY, CDR2 SVGEGT. V lost 1 base and J 5 bases, leaving 11 bases between the germline ends. The CDR3 is CASSYFRGGTEAFF. The CDR3 coding sequence is TGTGCCAGCAGTTACTTCAGGGGTGGAACTGAAGCTTTCTTT.

Details on this clonotype: A much bigger clone sits one base away, suggesting this may be a read error. This chain links TRBV11-1 with TRBJ2-3, with D unresolved. Per the germline V gene, CDR1 is SGHAT and CDR2 is FQDESV (reference sequence). The CDR3 sequence is 14 residues long. The CDR3 loop is CANSPRLSTDTQYF. The CDR3 DNA follows: TGTGCCAACAGCCCTCGCCTTAGCACAGATACGCAGTATTTT.

The V and J genes are TRBV6-5 and TRBJ2-7; tentative D call: TRBD1 (6 bases). This CDR3 spans 15 amino acids. CDR1 and CDR2 from the germline V gene are MNHEY and SVGAGI. V was pared by 2 bases and J by 3 bases, with 14 bases between. This CDR3 reads CASSYATTGVYEQYF. CDR3 sequence (DNA): TGTGCCAGCAGTTACGCCACGACAGGAGTCTACGAGCAGTACTTC.

V usage is TRBV12-3 or TRBV12-4 and J usage is TRBJ2-4; D is uncertain. V shed 5 bases and J shed 7 bases, with 21 bases lying between them. There are 16 residues in the CDR3. CDR3 in DNA: TGTGCCAGCAGTCCGCCTTCATGGGCCGTCGATAACATTCAGTACTTC. This codes for CASSPPSWAVDNIQYF.

There are many counts of this clonotype. The V gene is TRBV7-9, the J gene TRBJ2-5, with D perhaps TRBD1 (5 bases). Trimming cost V 1 base and J 5 bases, with 8 bases left between them. Germline assignment: CDR1 SEHNR and CDR2 FQNEAQ (reference sequence). This CDR3 region has 13 residues. The CDR3 reads CASSLERGETQYF. The CDR3 nucleotides read TGTGCCAGCAGCTTAGAAAGGGGCGAGACCCAGTACTTC.

This clonotype was counted a few times. V gene TRBV7-9 combines with J gene TRBJ1-2; 10 bases match TRBD1. Germline CDR1 reads SEHNR; CDR2 reads FQNEAQ (reference sequence). This CDR3 has 14 residues. V shed 5 bases and J 4 bases; nucleotides not matched to a gene: 4. CDR3 protein: CASSLRDRGYGYTF. DNA of the CDR3: TGTGCCAGCAGCCTCCGGGACAGGGGCTATGGCTACACCTTC. The full variable domain, rest sourced from reference TRBV7-9 and TRBJ1-2, is DTGVSQNPRHKITKRGQNVTFRCDPISEHNRLYWYRQTLGQGPEFLTYFQNEAQLEKSRLLSDRFSAERPKGSFSTLEIQRTEQGDSAMYLCASSLRDRGYGYTFGSGTRLTVV.

V is TRBV3-1 and J is TRBJ1-1; perhaps TRBD1 as D (5 bases). The CDR3 covers 15 residues. In germline, CDR1 is LGHDT, CDR2 YNNKEL (reference sequence). Trimming removed 0 bases from V and 4 bases from J, with 12 bases in between. CDR3 amino acids: CASSQEPGPGTEAFF. For the CDR3, the DNA is TGTGCCAGCAGCCAAGAACCGGGGCCGGGCACTGAAGCTTTCTTT.

V usage is TRBV7-9 and J usage is TRBJ2-1; either TRBD1 or TRBD2 may fit D (6 bases each). Germline values: CDR1 SEHNR, CDR2 FQNEAQ (reference sequence). The CDR3 runs to 22 residues. The V end was cut by 5 bases, the J end by 4 bases, with 36 bases between. The CDR3 spells CASSTPRWGQGGGHPPYNEQFF. In nucleotides, the CDR3 is TGTGCCAGCAGCACCCCCCGTTGGGGGCAGGGAGGAGGTCACCCCCCTTACAATGAGCAGTTCTTC.

The chain has TRBV7-9 and TRBJ1-1; D remains ambiguous. The CDR3 has 12 residues. Germline V CDR1 and CDR2: SEHNR, FQNEAQ (reference sequence). The V end was cut by 5 bases, the J end by 6 bases, with 10 bases between. CDR3 region: CASSHGSSEAFF. As DNA, the CDR3 is TGTGCCAGCAGCCACGGCAGTTCTGAAGCTTTCTTT.

This clonotype came up a few times. J is TRBJ1-2 and V is TRBV5-6, with 7 bases matching TRBD1. The CDR3 covers 13 residues. The germline CDR1 and CDR2 sequences are SGHDT and YYEEEE. Germline trimming cut 6 bases from V and 5 bases from J; bases unmatched to any gene: 7. CDR3 protein: CASNQGVGYGYTF. DNA of the CDR3: TGTGCCAGCAACCAGGGGGTCGGTTATGGCTACACCTTC.

In its sample, this clonotype was seen many times. The rearrangement links TRBV7-2 to TRBJ2-3, with D perhaps TRBD1 (7 bases). Trimming stripped 5 bases from V and 3 bases from J, with 18 bases between. CDR1 and CDR2 (germline): SGHTA, FQGNSA. The length of the CDR3 is 16 residues. As DNA, the CDR3 is TGTGCCAGCAGCACCTCCCACAGGGGAGGAACAGATACGCAGTATTTT. Translation gives CASSTSHRGGTDTQYF.

The chain uses TRBV4-1 and TRBJ1-1; D unclear. With 1 base removed from V and 0 bases from J, the gap between germline ends came to 6 bases. The CDR3 runs 14 residues. Looked up from germline, CDR1 is MGHRA and CDR2 is YSYEKL. The CDR3 DNA reads TGCGCCAGCAGCCAAGGCCAGGTGAACACTGAAGCTTTCTTT. It encodes CASSQGQVNTEAFF.

This clonotype was detected only a few times. Written as DNA, the CDR3 is TGTGCCAGCAGTTACCCGACGACAGGGGGGAACGGCTACACCTTC. Encoded protein: CASSYPTTGGNGYTF. The rearrangement joins TRBV6-5 to TRBJ1-2; 9 nucleotides match TRBD1. V lost 2 bases, J lost 8 bases, and 9 bases stayed unmatched. Germline V gene sequence: CDR1 MNHEY, CDR2 SVGAGI. CDR3 length: 15 amino acids.

This sequence joins TRBV11-3 and TRBJ2-2; possibly TRBD1 for D (5 bases). The CDR3 has 14 amino acids. CDR1 SGHNT and CDR2 YENEEA come from the germline V gene. Trimming pared 5 bases from V and 4 bases from J, leaving 11 bases between. This CDR3 reads CASSQDMGTGELFF. The CDR3 DNA is TGTGCCAGCAGCCAGGACATGGGCACCGGGGAGCTGTTTTTT.

The J gene is TRBJ1-4, the V gene TRBV7-9, with D perhaps TRBD1 (5 bases). Trimming took off 4 bases at V and 8 bases at J, with 14 bases between the two ends. This CDR3 has 14 amino acids. Germline-derived CDR1 and CDR2 are SEHNR and FQNEAQ (reference sequence). The CDR3, as DNA: TGTGCCAGCAGCTCGAACGGGGGACGGGAAAAACTGTTTTTT. It yields the protein CASSSNGGREKLFF.

This clonotype was observed many times. This chain joins TRBV5-8 and TRBJ1-3; unclear D gene. Germline V gene data show CDR1 as SGHTS and CDR2 as YDEGEE. The V and J ends lost 0 bases and 4 bases respectively, with 8 bases between them. This CDR3 comprises 14 residues. The CDR3 region has the DNA TGTGCCAGCAGCTTGGTCAGGCTGGGAAACACCATATATTTT. Translation gives CASSLVRLGNTIYF.